One sample yielded the 15 T cell receptor beta chains listed below, sequenced in a study of T cells expressing NK-cell markers. From its re-call of the 5' RACE reads, TCRdb lists each CDR3 protein once, without DNA. Its table lists about 150,000 distinct CDR3 sequences. The sequencing sample was made of blood T cells: a sorted CD56 or NKG2C T cell subset, CD4+ or CD8+ T cells, or bulk PBMC T cells (not recorded which). These receptors were taken from a man between 18 and 35 years old in good health.

The chain carries TRBV12-5 and TRBJ2-1; TCRdb names TRBD1, which stays unverified in the absence of DNA. Germline V CDR1 and CDR2: LGHNT, FRNRAP. CDR3 size: 17 residues. Here the CDR3 reads CASGLAGTGRPPLEQFF.

The genes are TRBV19 and TRBJ1-1. The CDR3 loop spans 14 amino acids. CDR1 is LNHDA and CDR2 is SQIVND in the germline V gene (reference sequence). The CDR3: CASSIEGLGTEAFF.

J is TRBJ2-7 and V is TRBV18; TCRdb's D gene call, TRBD2, goes unchecked for lack of DNA. Germline lookup yields CDR1 KGHSH and CDR2 LQKENI. The CDR3 covers 15 residues. The CDR3 is CASSPPDYPSYEQYF.

V is TRBV11-2 and J is TRBJ2-7; TCRdb names TRBD1, which stays unverified in the absence of DNA. This CDR3 has 14 residues. Germline CDR1 is SGHAT and CDR2 is FQNNGV. The CDR3 region is CASSSLLGPLEQYF.

The J gene is TRBJ2-7, the V gene TRBV11-2; TCRdb selects TRBD2, and the lack of DNA leaves this call unchecked. Germline assignment: CDR1 SGHAT and CDR2 FQNNGV. The CDR3 consists of 15 residues. The CDR3 spells CASSLVAGRIDEQYF.

V is TRBV27 and J is TRBJ2-7. Germline V lookup: CDR1 MNHEY, CDR2 SMNVEV (reference sequence). This CDR3 spans 13 amino acids. The CDR3 sequence: CASSHGRIGEQYF.

The genes are TRBV6-6 and TRBJ2-7; as DNA is missing, the TRBD2 call by TCRdb cannot be tested. The CDR3 is 13 residues long. Germline V gene sequence: CDR1 MNHNY, CDR2 SVGAGI (reference sequence). CDR3 in amino acids: CASSPYRDYEQYF.

V usage is TRBV12-3 or TRBV12-4 and J usage is TRBJ2-6; the D gene TCRdb calls, TRBD1, cannot be checked with no DNA. The CDR3 is 18 residues long. CDR3 residues: CASSPEGGRLSGANVLTF.

This sequence joins TRBV11-2 and TRBJ2-7; TCRdb's D call of TRBD1 is untestable without DNA. Germline assignment: CDR1 SGHAT and CDR2 FQNNGV. The length of the CDR3 is 15 residues. CDR3 region: CASSYTAGPVNEQYF. Using reference TRBV11-2 and TRBJ2-7 for the parts outside the CDR3, the full variable domain is EAGVAQSPRYKIIEKRQSVAFWCNPISGHATLYWYQQILGQGPKLLIQFQNNGVVDDSQLPKDRFSAERLKGVDSTLKIQPAKLEDSAVYLCASSYTAGPVNEQYFGPGTRLTVT.

The V and J genes are TRBV20-1 and TRBJ1-2; the D call from TCRdb, TRBD1, cannot be confirmed without DNA. Germline lookup yields CDR1 DFQATT and CDR2 SNEGSKA (reference sequence). The CDR3 covers 12 residues. The CDR3 here is CSARPGQNGYTF.

The chain combines TRBV24-1 with TRBJ2-1; no DNA is available, so the TRBD2 call from TCRdb remains unchecked. Germline V CDR1 and CDR2: KGHDR, SFDVKD. This CDR3 is 20 amino acids long. The CDR3 region is CATSDSGFVREGFSYNEQFF.

V and J are TRBV15 and TRBJ2-7; TCRdb outputs TRBD1, but without DNA this stays unchecked. The germline V gene encodes CDR1 LNHNV and CDR2 YYDKDF (reference sequence). CDR3 size: 15 residues. The CDR3 loop is CATSKSGAPLDEQYF.

The genes are TRBV14 and TRBJ2-7; TCRdb lists TRBD2, though no DNA is available to test this call. Per germline, CDR1 SGHDN and CDR2 FVKESK. The CDR3 sequence is 15 residues long. CDR3 amino acids: CASSPGGGEAYEQYF.

The V call is TRBV2, the J call TRBJ2-3; TCRdb's D gene call, TRBD1, goes unchecked for lack of DNA. This CDR3 spans 14 amino acids. The germline V gene has CDR1 SNHLY and CDR2 FYNNEI. The CDR3 reads CASSDPGREDTQYF.

This chain joins TRBV6-2 or TRBV6-3 and TRBJ2-2; as DNA is missing, the TRBD1 call by TCRdb cannot be tested. CDR3 length: 16 residues. The germline V gene encodes CDR1 MNHEY and CDR2 SVGEGT. The CDR3 spells CASSYSGAVGTGELFF.